The 10 T cell receptor beta chains below come from one sample, sequenced in a study of blood T cells in healthy people across ages. PCR was performed a second time for roughly 7 to 11 cycles using a sample-barcoded 5' primer and a J-beta primer mix. TCRdb reprocessed the 5' RACE reads with MiXCR, giving one entry per CDR3 protein. The sample contains 800,000 to 950,000 distinct CDR3 sequences, 40% to 60% of which appear only once. The sequencing input was blood. The receptors come from a man aged 25-45 years in good health.

The chain employs TRBV12-3 or TRBV12-4 and TRBJ2-7; D remains ambiguous. Trimming stripped 5 bases from V and 5 bases from J, with 13 bases between. The CDR3 length is 13 residues. The CDR3 here is CASSPVGLHEQYF. The DNA for the CDR3 is TGTGCCAGCAGTCCCGTGGGCCTCCACGAGCAGTACTTC.

Remarks on this clonotype: A read error may produce the germline difference seen at one junction end. The chain has TRBV7-7 and TRBJ1-5; TRBD1 is a possible D gene (5 bases). CDR3 length equals 13 residues. Germline-derived CDR1 and CDR2 are SSHAT and FNYEAQ (reference sequence). The CDR3 nucleotides are TGTGCTAGCAGCTTAGGGGTAGACCAGCCCCAGCATTTT. It encodes CASSLGVDQPQHF.

This clonotype was observed a few times. J is TRBJ2-3 and V is TRBV6-4; no clear D. The V end lost 4 bases, the J end lost 1 base, and 9 bases lay between the germline ends. Germline CDR1 and CDR2: MRHNA and SNTAGT. CDR3 length: 14 amino acids. The CDR3 bases are TGTGCCAGCAGTGTCGAAATAGGCACAGATACGCAGTATTTT. Its translation: CASSVEIGTDTQYF.

This sequence joins TRBV14 and TRBJ2-1; tentatively, D is TRBD1 (6 bases). Germline CDR1 reads SGHDN; CDR2 reads FVKESK. The CDR3 has 17 amino acids. Trimming took 2 bases from V and 4 from J, leaving 18 bases between them. CDR3 in amino acids: CASSQYHRTASYNEQFF. The CDR3 DNA reads as TGTGCCAGCAGCCAATATCATCGGACAGCTTCTTACAATGAGCAGTTCTTC.

The table lists this clonotype with many counts. The gene calls are TRBV6-2 or TRBV6-3 and TRBJ2-1; D tentatively reads TRBD1 or TRBD2 (6 bases each). Trimming left V 0 bases short and J 6 bases short, with 12 bases between. CDR3 length: 15 amino acids. Looked up from germline, CDR1 is MNHEY and CDR2 is SVGEGT. The chain's CDR3 is CASSYSGGRANEQFF. DNA of the CDR3: TGTGCCAGCAGTTACTCTGGGGGGCGAGCCAATGAGCAGTTCTTC.

V gene TRBV7-2 combines with J gene TRBJ2-1; perhaps TRBD2 as D (6 bases). There are 15 residues in the CDR3. V was cut by 2 bases and J by 4 bases, with 12 bases left in between. Germline values: CDR1 SGHTA, CDR2 FQGNSA. The CDR3 DNA reads TGTGCCAGCAGCTTATCTACGGGACTTTACAATGAGCAGTTCTTC. Protein: CASSLSTGLYNEQFF.

The V gene is TRBV10-3, the J gene TRBJ1-6; D unclear. The V and J ends lost 4 bases and 5 bases respectively, with 6 bases between them. CDR1 is ENHRY and CDR2 is SYGVKD in the germline V gene. The CDR3 has 13 amino acids. The CDR3 spells CAISGTDNSPLHF. The CDR3 coding sequence is TGTGCCATCAGTGGTACGGATAATTCACCCCTCCACTTT.

The chain is built from TRBV30 and TRBJ1-1, with D unresolved. This CDR3 region has 12 residues. Trimming shortened V by 3 bases and J by 3 bases, and 8 bases separated the two germline ends. CDR1 is GTSNPN, CDR2 SVGIG, per germline (reference sequence). DNA for the CDR3: TGTGCCTGGAGGTACGGATACACTGAAGCTTTCTTT. As protein: CAWRYGYTEAFF. Variable domain in full (rest from reference TRBV30 and TRBJ1-1): SQTIHQWPATLVQPVGSPLSLECTVEGTSNPNLYWYRQAAGRGLQLLFYSVGIGQISSEVPQNLSASRPQDRQFILSSKKLLLSDSGFYLCAWRYGYTEAFFGQGTRLTVV.

This chain uses TRBV7-3 with TRBJ2-3; D might be TRBD1 or TRBD2, each matching 6 bases. Trimming took off 2 bases at V and 2 bases at J, with 20 bases between the two ends. Germline V gives CDR1 SGHTA, CDR2 FQGTGA. The CDR3 totals 18 residues. In nucleotides, the CDR3 is TGTGCCAGCAGCTTAGGGGCGGTGGGGGGCTGGGTCACAGATACGCAGTATTTT. It encodes CASSLGAVGGWVTDTQYF.

The chain combines TRBV20-1 with TRBJ2-3, with 8 bases aligning to TRBD2. Germline values: CDR1 DFQATT, CDR2 SNEGSKA (reference sequence). With V trimmed by 0 bases and J by 0 bases, 5 bases remained unmatched. The CDR3 is 16 residues long. In DNA form, the CDR3 reads TGCAGTGCTAGAGACAACGAGCGGGGGAGCACAGATACGCAGTATTTT. Its protein is CSARDNERGSTDTQYF.